These T cell receptor beta chains were read from a single sample in a study of blood T cells in healthy people across ages. TCRdb recomputed calls from the 5' RACE reads with MiXCR, one row per CDR3 protein. The sample shows 550,000 to 750,000 distinct CDR3 sequences, 20% to 25% of them seen only once. The sequenced material came from blood. Every receptor here comes from an older man in good health. The CDR3 runs from the conserved cysteine through the conserved F or W. A D gene is named only where the DNA matches it firmly. For some rows the clone size is stated as once, few or many, or as a class when expanded; others skip it.

D gene	V gene	J gene	clone size	CDR3 DNA	CDR3 protein
NA	TRBV6-5	TRBJ1-1	few	TGTGCCAGCAGTTTGTACGGAAAGGCGACTGAAGCTTTCTTT	CASSLYGKATEAFF
NA	TRBV20-1	TRBJ1-1	few	TGCAGTGCTAGGGGTCCGGTCCTAGGCACTGAAGCTTTCTTT	CSARGPVLGTEAFF
NA	TRBV12-3/TRBV12-4	TRBJ2-1	many	TGTGCCAGCAGTTTGTCCCCTCCTGAGCAGTTCTTC	CASSLSPPEQFF
TRBD2	TRBV29-1	TRBJ2-5	NA	TGCAGCGTTGATGGGACTAGCGGGAAAGAGACCCAGTACTTC	CSVDGTSGKETQYF
NA	TRBV27	TRBJ2-4	NA	TGTGCCAGCAGTTTCCTCGGACAGGAGGGCAAAAACATTCAGTACTTC	CASSFLGQEGKNIQYF
TRBD1	TRBV7-8	TRBJ2-5	NA	TGTGCCAGCAGCTTAACCCGGACAGGGATAGAGACCCAGTACTTC	CASSLTRTGIETQYF
NA	TRBV7-2	TRBJ2-7	many	TGTGCCAGCAGCTCACACCAGGAGCGCCTGTCCTACGAGCAGTACTTC	CASSSHQERLSYEQYF
NA	TRBV12-3/TRBV12-4	TRBJ2-3	NA	TGTGCCAGCAGAGTAAGAGCGAGGGGGCAGTATTTT	CASRVRARGQYF
NA	TRBV24-1	TRBJ2-1	NA	TGTGCCACCAGTGACCGGGAGCGAAGCTCCTACAATGAGCAGTTCTTC	CATSDRERSSYNEQFF
TRBD2	TRBV24-1	TRBJ2-1	few	TGTGCCACCAGTGATCCCGGGGGAGGGAGTGAGCAGTTCTTC	CATSDPGGGSEQFF
NA	TRBV25-1	TRBJ1-4	few	TGTGCCAGCAGTGCCGGGACGCTAGGTGAAAAACTGTTTTTT	CASSAGTLGEKLFF
NA	TRBV6-5	TRBJ2-3	NA	TGTGCCAGCAGTTACTCACGGCGGGGAATCACAGATACGCAGTATTTT	CASSYSRRGITDTQYF
TRBD1	TRBV18	TRBJ1-5	NA	TGTGCCAGCTCGCACGACAGGGCCCGGGGGCAGCCCCAGCATTTT	CASSHDRARGQPQHF
TRBD1	TRBV10-3	TRBJ2-7	few	TGTGCCATCAGTCCCGGGACAGCCTCAGACTACGAGCAGTACTTC	CAISPGTASDYEQYF
TRBD2	TRBV20-1	TRBJ2-3	NA	TGCAGTGCTAGTGTAGCGGGAGTTGCAGATACGCAGTATTTT	CSASVAGVADTQYF
TRBD1	TRBV5-1	TRBJ2-5	NA	TGCGCCAGCAGCGTAACCGGGACAGGATTGTCTGAGACCCAGTACTTC	CASSVTGTGLSETQYF
TRBD1	TRBV7-6	TRBJ2-5	few	TGTGCCAGCAGCTCATCGGGACAGGGATTGTCTGAGCAGTACTTC	CASSSSGQGLSEQYF
NA	TRBV5-1	TRBJ1-5	few	TGCGCCAGCAGCTTGGGCGGGAAGGTGGGTCAGCCCCAGCATTTT	CASSLGGKVGQPQHF
NA	TRBV29-1	TRBJ2-7	NA	TGCAGCGTCGAGGGTGGGGGGCACGAGCAGTACTTC	CSVEGGGHEQYF
NA	TRBV6-6	TRBJ2-7	NA	TGTGCCAGCACTGGTAGCGGCTACTCCTACGAGCAGTACTTC	CASTGSGYSYEQYF
NA	TRBV6-5	TRBJ1-3	few	TGTGCCAGCAGTTTGGGCAGGGCCTCTGGAAACACCATATATTTT	CASSLGRASGNTIYF
NA	TRBV20-1	TRBJ2-5	few	TGCAGTCCCGTGGGAAAAATGCGAGAGACCCAGTACTTC	CSPVGKMRETQYF
NA	TRBV14	TRBJ2-2	NA	TGTGCCAGCAGCCCCAGGAGCGGGCGTCCGAACACCGGGGAGCTGTTTTTT	CASSPRSGRPNTGELFF
NA	TRBV3-1	TRBJ2-1	few	TGTGCCAGCCGGTTAGCGGTGGCTTCGAATGAGCAGTTCTTC	CASRLAVASNEQFF
NA	TRBV20-1	TRBJ2-7	NA	TGCAGTGCTAGAGAAATGGGCACCTACGAGCAGTACTTC	CSAREMGTYEQYF
NA	TRBV20-1	TRBJ2-7	few	TGCAGTGCTAGAGACCAGGGTAGCTCCTACGAGCAGTACTTC	CSARDQGSSYEQYF
NA	TRBV28	TRBJ1-6	many	TGTGCCAGCAGCTTTGACCGGTCACCCCTCCACTTT	CASSFDRSPLHF
TRBD2	TRBV7-6	TRBJ2-2	once	TGTGCTTCCCGAATGGCGGGAGCTGACACCGGGGAGCTGTTTTTT	CASRMAGADTGELFF
TRBD2	TRBV6-1	TRBJ2-5	NA	TGTGCCAGCAGCACCGGGACTAGCGGGAGGATGGGAGAGGAGACCCAGTACTTC	CASSTGTSGRMGEETQYF
NA	TRBV12-3/TRBV12-4	TRBJ1-6	NA	TGTGCCAGCAGCTCCCTCGGGAATTCACCCCTCCACTTT	CASSSLGNSPLHF
NA	TRBV29-1	TRBJ2-1	NA	TGCAGCGCCCCAACGGGCGGGATTGAGCAGTTCTTC	CSAPTGGIEQFF
NA	TRBV20-1	TRBJ2-5	many	TGCAGTGCGAGACGGACTACCAATGAAGAGACCCAGTACTTC	CSARRTTNEETQYF
NA	TRBV28	TRBJ2-7	many	TGTGCCAGCAGTTTACTCTACGAGCAGTACTTC	CASSLLYEQYF
NA	TRBV18	TRBJ2-6	few	TGTGCCAGCTCACCTGGGGCGCCAGGGGCCAACGTCCTGACTTTC	CASSPGAPGANVLTF
NA	TRBV12-3/TRBV12-4	TRBJ2-3	NA	TGTGCCAGCAGTTTTGAGCGTCCCACAGATACGCAGTATTTT	CASSFERPTDTQYF
TRBD2	TRBV10-3	TRBJ2-1	NA	TGTGCCATCAGTGGGGTAGCGGGGGACTACAATGAGCAGTTCTTC	CAISGVAGDYNEQFF
NA	TRBV7-9	TRBJ2-3	NA	TGTGCCAGCAGCCCCCCCAGTGCGGTCGGCACAGATACGCAGTATTTT	CASSPPSAVGTDTQYF
NA	TRBV29-1	TRBJ2-3	NA	TGCAGCGTACGGCGGGGGCTAGATACGCAGTATTTT	CSVRRGLDTQYF
NA	TRBV20-1	TRBJ1-3	NA	TGCAGTGCCCATGTAGCAGGGTCCCCTGGAAACACCATATATTTT	CSAHVAGSPGNTIYF
NA	TRBV2	TRBJ2-3	few	TGTGCCAGCACGGGATTTAGCCCTGTCACAGATACGCAGTATTTT	CASTGFSPVTDTQYF
NA	TRBV28	TRBJ1-5	NA	TGTGCCAGCAGAAATGGGGGGAGCAATCAGCCCCAGCATTTT	CASRNGGSNQPQHF
NA	TRBV28	TRBJ1-2	NA	TGTGCCACCGAAACCCCGGGGAGTGGCTACACCTTC	CATETPGSGYTF
NA	TRBV2	TRBJ2-1	NA	TGTGCCAGCACGGGCCCCTTGGCCCCTCGACCCTATCCAAACAATGAGCAGTTCTTC	CASTGPLAPRPYPNNEQFF
NA	TRBV20-1	TRBJ2-1	few	TGCAGTGCTAGGAAGCACAATGAGCAGTTCTTC	CSARKHNEQFF
NA	TRBV7-2	TRBJ1-1	many	TGTGCCAGCAGCCCCCCAGGGGCGCGGAACACTGAAGCTTTCTTT	CASSPPGARNTEAFF
NA	TRBV7-9	TRBJ1-4	NA	TGTGCCAGCAGCTTAGATGGGGGCTGGGAAAAACTGTTTTTT	CASSLDGGWEKLFF
NA	TRBV6-6	TRBJ2-5	NA	TGTGCCAGCAGTTCCACGGGTAAAGAGACCCAGTACTTC	CASSSTGKETQYF
NA	TRBV3-1	TRBJ2-1	few	TGTGCCAGCAGCCCTAGCGCGGGGAATGAGCAGTTCTTC	CASSPSAGNEQFF
TRBD2	TRBV5-1	TRBJ2-1	many	TGCGCCAGCGCAGGTCTAGCGGGAGTGGGTGTATACAATGAGCAGTTCTTC	CASAGLAGVGVYNEQFF
TRBD1	TRBV28	TRBJ2-7	few	TGTGCCAGCAGGGGGACAGGGTGGCGGGAGTATCCCCACGAGCAGTACTTC	CASRGTGWREYPHEQYF
NA	TRBV10-3	TRBJ2-7	once	TGTGCCATCAGTGATCCCCCGGGGTCTCCCAAAAGCTACGAGCAGTACTTC	CAISDPPGSPKSYEQYF
NA	TRBV27	TRBJ1-1	NA	TGTGCCAGCAGTTTAAAAGGGTTCACTGAAGCTTTCTTT	CASSLKGFTEAFF
TRBD2	TRBV2	TRBJ2-3	NA	TGTGCCAGATCCCGGGCTAGCGGGAGTAGCGCAGATACGCAGTATTTT	CARSRASGSSADTQYF